This TCR beta chain originates from a study of T cells in Graves' hyperthyroidism and ophthalmopathy. This CDR3 spans 13 amino acids. The V and J ends lost 3 bases and 7 bases, in that order; junction bases with no gene match: 4. Per germline, CDR1 KGHSH and CDR2 LQKENI. This clonotype showed up many times. It was RNA transcripts that yielded the amplified TCR beta CDR3 regions. First-round RT-PCR of the TCR CDR3 relied on the HTBI primer set. TCRdb used MiXCR to reprocess the multiplex PCR reads, holding one entry per CDR3 protein. The data show about 360,000 distinct CDR3 sequences, with about a fifth seen just once and 3.7% held by the top ten.

V is TRBV18 and J is TRBJ1-2; TRBD1 aligns across 8 bases. Sequences were obtained from blood. The clonotype comes from a woman younger than 35 with Graves' hyperthyroidism. CDR3 coding DNA: TGTGCCAGCTCACCGACAGGGGAGGGTGGCTACACCTTC. Its translation: CASSPTGEGGYTF.